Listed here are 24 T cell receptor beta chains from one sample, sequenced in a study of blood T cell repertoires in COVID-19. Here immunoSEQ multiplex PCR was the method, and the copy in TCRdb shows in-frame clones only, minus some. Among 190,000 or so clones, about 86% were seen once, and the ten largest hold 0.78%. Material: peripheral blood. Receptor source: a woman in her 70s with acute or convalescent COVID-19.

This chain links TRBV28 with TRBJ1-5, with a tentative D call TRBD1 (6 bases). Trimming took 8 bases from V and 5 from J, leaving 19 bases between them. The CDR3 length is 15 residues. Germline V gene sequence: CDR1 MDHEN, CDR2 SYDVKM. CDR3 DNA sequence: TGTGCCAGCGCCCCTGGGGGCAGGGGTGATCAGCCCCAGCATTTT. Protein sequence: CASAPGGRGDQPQHF.

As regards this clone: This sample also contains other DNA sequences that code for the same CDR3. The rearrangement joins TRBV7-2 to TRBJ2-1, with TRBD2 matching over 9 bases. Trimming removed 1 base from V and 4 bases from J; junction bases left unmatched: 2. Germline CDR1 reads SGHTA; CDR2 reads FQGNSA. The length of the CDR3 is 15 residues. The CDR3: CASSLGLAGYNEQFF. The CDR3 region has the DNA TGTGCCAGCAGCTTAGGTCTAGCGGGATACAATGAGCAGTTCTTC.

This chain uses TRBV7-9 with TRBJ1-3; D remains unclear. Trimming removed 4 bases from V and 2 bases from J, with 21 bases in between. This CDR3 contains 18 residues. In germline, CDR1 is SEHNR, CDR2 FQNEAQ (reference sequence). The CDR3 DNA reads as TGTGCCAGCAGCTACTTTCAGGCAGGCCCTAACCCTGGAAACACCATATATTTT. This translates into CASSYFQAGPNPGNTIYF.

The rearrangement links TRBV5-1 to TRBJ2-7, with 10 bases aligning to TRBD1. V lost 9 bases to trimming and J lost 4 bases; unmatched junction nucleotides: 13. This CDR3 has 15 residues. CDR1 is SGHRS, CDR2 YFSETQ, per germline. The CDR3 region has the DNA TGCGCCACTACAGTCGGCGGGACAGGGGAATACGAGCAGTACTTC. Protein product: CATTVGGTGEYEQYF.

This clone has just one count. Here the CDR3 reads CASSPILAGETDTQYF. In nucleotides, the CDR3 is TGTGCCAGCTCACCGATACTAGCGGGGGAGACAGATACGCAGTATTTT. The chain recombines TRBV18 with TRBJ2-3; 11 bases fit TRBD2. V gave up 3 bases and J gave up 3 bases; unmatched junction bases: 5. This CDR3 contains 16 residues. The germline CDR1 and CDR2 sequences are KGHSH and LQKENI.

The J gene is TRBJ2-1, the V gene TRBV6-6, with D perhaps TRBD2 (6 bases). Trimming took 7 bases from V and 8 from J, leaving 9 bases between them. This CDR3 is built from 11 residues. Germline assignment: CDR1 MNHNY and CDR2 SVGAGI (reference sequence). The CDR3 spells CASTRGDEQFF. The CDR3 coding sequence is TGTGCCAGCACGCGCGGGGATGAGCAGTTCTTC.

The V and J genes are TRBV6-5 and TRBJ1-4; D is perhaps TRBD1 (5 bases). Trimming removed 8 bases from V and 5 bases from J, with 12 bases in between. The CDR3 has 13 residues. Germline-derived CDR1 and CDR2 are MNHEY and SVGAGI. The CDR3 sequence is CASQMPGNEKLFF. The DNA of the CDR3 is TGTGCCAGCCAAATGCCAGGGAATGAAAAACTGTTTTTT.

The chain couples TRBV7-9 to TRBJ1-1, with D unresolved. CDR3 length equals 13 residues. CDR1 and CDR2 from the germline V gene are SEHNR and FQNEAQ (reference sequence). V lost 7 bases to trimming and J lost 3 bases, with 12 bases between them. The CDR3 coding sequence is TGTGCCAGCATCCTGTTCCAGGACACTGAAGCTTTCTTT. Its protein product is CASILFQDTEAFF. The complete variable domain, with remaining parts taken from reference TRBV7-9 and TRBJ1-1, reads DTGVSQNPRHKITKRGQNVTFRCDPISEHNRLYWYRQTLGQGPEFLTYFQNEAQLEKSRLLSDRFSAERPKGSFSTLEIQRTEQGDSAMYLCASILFQDTEAFFGQGTRLTVV.

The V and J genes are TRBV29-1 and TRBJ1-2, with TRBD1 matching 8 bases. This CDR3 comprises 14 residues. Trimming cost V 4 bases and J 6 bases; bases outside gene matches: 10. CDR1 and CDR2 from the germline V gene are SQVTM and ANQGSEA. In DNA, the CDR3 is TGCAGCGTTGGGTTAGACAGGGGCCAGAATGGCTACACCTTC. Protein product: CSVGLDRGQNGYTF.

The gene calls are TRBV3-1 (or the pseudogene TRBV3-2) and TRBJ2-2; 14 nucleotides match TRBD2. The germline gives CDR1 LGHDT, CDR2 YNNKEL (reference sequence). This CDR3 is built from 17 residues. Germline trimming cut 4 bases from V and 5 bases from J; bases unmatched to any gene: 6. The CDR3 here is CASSLGTSGRRTGELFF. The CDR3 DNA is TGTGCCAGCAGCCTCGGGACTAGCGGGAGACGGACCGGGGAGCTGTTTTTT.

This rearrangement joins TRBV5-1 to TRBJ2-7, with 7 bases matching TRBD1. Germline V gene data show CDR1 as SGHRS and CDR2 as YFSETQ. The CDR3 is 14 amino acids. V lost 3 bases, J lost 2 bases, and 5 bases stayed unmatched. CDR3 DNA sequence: TGCGCCAGCAGCTCAGGGGGAAATGCCTACGAGCAGTACTTC. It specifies CASSSGGNAYEQYF.

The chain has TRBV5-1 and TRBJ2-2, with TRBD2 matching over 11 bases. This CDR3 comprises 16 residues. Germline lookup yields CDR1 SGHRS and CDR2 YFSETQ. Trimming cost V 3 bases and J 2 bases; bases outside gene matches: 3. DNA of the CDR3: TGCGCCAGCAGCTGGGGACTAGCGGATAACACCGGGGAGCTGTTTTTT. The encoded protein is CASSWGLADNTGELFF.

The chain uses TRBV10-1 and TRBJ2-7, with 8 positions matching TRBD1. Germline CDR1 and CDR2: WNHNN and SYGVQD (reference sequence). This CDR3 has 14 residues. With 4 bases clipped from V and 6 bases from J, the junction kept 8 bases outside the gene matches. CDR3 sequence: CASSAGRGLGEQYF. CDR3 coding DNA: TGCGCCAGCAGTGCGGGCAGGGGGCTGGGCGAGCAGTACTTC.

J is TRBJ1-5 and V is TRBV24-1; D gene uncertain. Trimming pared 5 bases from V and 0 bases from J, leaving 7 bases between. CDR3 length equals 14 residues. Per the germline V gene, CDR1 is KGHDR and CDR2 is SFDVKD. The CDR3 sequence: CATSVDNSNQPQHF. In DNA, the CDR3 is TGTGCCACCAGTGTAGATAATAGCAATCAGCCCCAGCATTTT.

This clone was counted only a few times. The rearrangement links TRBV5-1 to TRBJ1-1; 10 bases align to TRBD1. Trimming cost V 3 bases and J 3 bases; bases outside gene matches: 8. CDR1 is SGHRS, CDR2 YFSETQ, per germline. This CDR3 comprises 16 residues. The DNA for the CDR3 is TGCGCCAGCAGCTCCAGGACGGGACAGGGGTACACTGAAGCTTTCTTT. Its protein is CASSSRTGQGYTEAFF.

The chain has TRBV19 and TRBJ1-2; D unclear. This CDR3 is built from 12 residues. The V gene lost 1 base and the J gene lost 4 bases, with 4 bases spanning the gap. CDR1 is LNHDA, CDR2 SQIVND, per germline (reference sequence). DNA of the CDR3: TGTGCCAGTAGTATAGCCAGCTATGGCTACACCTTC. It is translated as CASSIASYGYTF.

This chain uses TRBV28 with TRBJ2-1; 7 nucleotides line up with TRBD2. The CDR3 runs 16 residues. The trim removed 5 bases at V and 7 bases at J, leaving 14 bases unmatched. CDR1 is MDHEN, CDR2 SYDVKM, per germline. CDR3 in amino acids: CASSTPGGGSGNEQFF. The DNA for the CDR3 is TGTGCCAGCAGTACACCAGGAGGCGGGAGTGGGAATGAGCAGTTCTTC.

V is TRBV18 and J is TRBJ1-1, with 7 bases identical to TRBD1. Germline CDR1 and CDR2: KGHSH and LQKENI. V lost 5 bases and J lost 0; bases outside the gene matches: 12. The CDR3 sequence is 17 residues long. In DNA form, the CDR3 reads TGTGCCAGCTCAACTTGGACAGGTCCGGTGATGAACACTGAAGCTTTCTTT. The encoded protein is CASSTWTGPVMNTEAFF.

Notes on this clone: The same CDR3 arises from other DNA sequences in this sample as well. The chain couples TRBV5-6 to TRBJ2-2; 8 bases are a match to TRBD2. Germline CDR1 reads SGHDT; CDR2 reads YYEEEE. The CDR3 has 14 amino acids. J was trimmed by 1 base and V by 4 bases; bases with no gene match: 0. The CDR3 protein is CASSLAGNTGELFF. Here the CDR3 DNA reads TGTGCCAGCAGCCTAGCGGGGAACACCGGGGAGCTGTTTTTT.

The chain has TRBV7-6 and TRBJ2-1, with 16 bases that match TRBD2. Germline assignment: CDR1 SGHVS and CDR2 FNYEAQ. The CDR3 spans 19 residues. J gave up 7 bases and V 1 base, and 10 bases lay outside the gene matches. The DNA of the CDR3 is TGTGCCAGCAGCTTAGAGGGTAGAGGGACTAGCGGGGGGGCGAATGAGCAGTTCTTC. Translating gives CASSLEGRGTSGGANEQFF.

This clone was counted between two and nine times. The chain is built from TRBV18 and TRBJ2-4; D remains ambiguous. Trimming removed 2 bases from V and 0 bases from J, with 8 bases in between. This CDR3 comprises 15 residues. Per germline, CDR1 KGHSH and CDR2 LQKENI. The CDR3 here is CASSPNGLAKNIQYF. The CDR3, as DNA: TGTGCCAGCTCACCAAACGGTTTAGCCAAAAACATTCAGTACTTC.

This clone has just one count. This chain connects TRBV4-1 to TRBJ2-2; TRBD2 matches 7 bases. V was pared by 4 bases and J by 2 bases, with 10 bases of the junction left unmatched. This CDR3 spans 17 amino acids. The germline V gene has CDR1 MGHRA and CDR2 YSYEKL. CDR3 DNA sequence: TGCGCCAGCAGCCCAGCATTACTAGCGCGAAACACCGGGGAGCTGTTTTTT. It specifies CASSPALLARNTGELFF.

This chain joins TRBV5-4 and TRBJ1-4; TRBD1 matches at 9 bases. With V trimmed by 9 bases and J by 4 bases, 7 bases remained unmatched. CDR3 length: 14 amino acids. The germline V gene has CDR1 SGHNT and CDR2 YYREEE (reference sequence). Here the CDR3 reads CAITDRGNNEKLFF. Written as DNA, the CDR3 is TGTGCCATAACGGACAGGGGCAATAATGAAAAACTGTTTTTT.

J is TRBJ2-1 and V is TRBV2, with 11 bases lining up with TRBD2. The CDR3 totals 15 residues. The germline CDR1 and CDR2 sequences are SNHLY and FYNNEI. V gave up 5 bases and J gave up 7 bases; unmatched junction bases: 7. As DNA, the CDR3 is TGTGCCAGCAGTAGTAGCGGGAGGGCAGCGAATGAGCAGTTCTTC. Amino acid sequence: CASSSSGRAANEQFF.